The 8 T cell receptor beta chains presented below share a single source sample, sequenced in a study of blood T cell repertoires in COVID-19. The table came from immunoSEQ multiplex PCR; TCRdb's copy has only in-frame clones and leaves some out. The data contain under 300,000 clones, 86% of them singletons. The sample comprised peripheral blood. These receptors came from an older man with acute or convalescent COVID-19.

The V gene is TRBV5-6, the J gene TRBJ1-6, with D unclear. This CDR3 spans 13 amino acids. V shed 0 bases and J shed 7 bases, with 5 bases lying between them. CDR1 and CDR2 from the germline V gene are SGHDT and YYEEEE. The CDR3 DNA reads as TGTGCCAGCAGCTTGGCTGCGAATTCACCCCTCCACTTT. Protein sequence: CASSLAANSPLHF.

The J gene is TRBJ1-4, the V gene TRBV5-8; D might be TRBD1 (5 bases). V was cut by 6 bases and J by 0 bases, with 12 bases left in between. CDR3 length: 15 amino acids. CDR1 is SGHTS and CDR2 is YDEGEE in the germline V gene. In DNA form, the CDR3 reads TGTGCCAGCAACAAGGGGATTGCAACTAATGAAAAACTGTTTTTT. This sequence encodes CASNKGIATNEKLFF.

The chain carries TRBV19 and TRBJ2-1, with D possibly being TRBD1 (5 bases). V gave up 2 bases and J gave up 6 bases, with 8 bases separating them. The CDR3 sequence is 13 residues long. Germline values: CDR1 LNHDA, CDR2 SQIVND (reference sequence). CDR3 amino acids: CASSIRGSNEQFF. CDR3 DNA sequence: TGTGCCAGTAGTATAAGGGGTTCCAATGAGCAGTTCTTC. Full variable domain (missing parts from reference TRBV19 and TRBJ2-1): DGGITQSPKYLFRKEGQNVTLSCEQNLNHDAMYWYRQDPGQGLRLIYYSQIVNDFQKGDIAEGYSVSREKKESFPLTVTSAQKNPTAFYLCASSIRGSNEQFFGPGTRLTVL.

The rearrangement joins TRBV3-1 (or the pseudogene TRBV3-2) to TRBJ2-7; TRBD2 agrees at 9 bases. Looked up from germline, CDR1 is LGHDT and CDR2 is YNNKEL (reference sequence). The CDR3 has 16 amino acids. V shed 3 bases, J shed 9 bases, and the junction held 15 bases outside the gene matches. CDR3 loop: CASSHPPRASGERQYF. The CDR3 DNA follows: TGTGCCAGCAGCCACCCGCCCCGGGCTAGCGGGGAAAGGCAGTACTTC.

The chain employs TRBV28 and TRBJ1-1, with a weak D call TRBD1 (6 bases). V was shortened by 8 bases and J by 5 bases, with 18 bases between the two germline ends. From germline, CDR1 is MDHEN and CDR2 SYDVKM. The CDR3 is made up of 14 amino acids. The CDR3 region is CASLWGGRGTEAFF. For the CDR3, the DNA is TGTGCCAGCCTCTGGGGGGGGCGGGGAACTGAAGCTTTCTTT.

The CDR3 region is CASSPGGDQPQHF. CDR3 in DNA: TGTGCCAGCAGCCCGGGGGGGGATCAGCCCCAGCATTTT. The J gene is TRBJ1-5, the V gene TRBV7-9; D is perhaps TRBD1 (5 bases). The CDR3 spans 13 residues. Trimming took off 5 bases at V and 5 bases at J, with 10 bases between the two ends. Germline CDR1 and CDR2: SEHNR and FQNEAQ (reference sequence). The full variable domain, in which reference TRBV7-9 and TRBJ1-5 provide the parts outside the CDR3, is DTGVSQNPRHKITKRGQNVTFRCDPISEHNRLYWYRQTLGQGPEFLTYFQNEAQLEKSRLLSDRFSAERPKGSFSTLEIQRTEQGDSAMYLCASSPGGDQPQHFGDGTRLSIL.

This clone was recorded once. In DNA form, the CDR3 reads TGTGCCACCAGTGAACAGGGACAAGCGAACACCGGGGAGCTGTTTTTT. It translates to CATSEQGQANTGELFF. V and J are TRBV24-1 and TRBJ2-2; a possible D gene is TRBD1 (6 bases). Trimming cost V 4 bases and J 0 bases, with 11 bases left between them. Germline-derived CDR1 and CDR2 are KGHDR and SFDVKD. CDR3 size: 16 residues.

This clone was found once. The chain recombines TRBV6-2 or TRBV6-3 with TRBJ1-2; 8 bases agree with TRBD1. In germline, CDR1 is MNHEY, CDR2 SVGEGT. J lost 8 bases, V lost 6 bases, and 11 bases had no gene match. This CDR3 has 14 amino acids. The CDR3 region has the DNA TGTGCCAGCAGCCCAGGACAGGGTCGTCGAGGCTACACCTTC. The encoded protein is CASSPGQGRRGYTF.